The rows below give T cell receptor beta chains drawn from one sample of a study of identical twins. TCRdb recomputed calls from the 5' RACE reads with MiXCR, one row per CDR3 protein. Among 550,000 to 800,000 distinct CDR3 sequences listed, around 7.4% were seen once. In addition, the sample was reused for a study of yellow fever vaccine responses in identical twins.

The specimen sequenced was PBMCs. Every receptor here comes from a woman under 30 in good health. Each CDR3 is given with its conserved first and last residue. A D gene is named only where the DNA matches it firmly. Only part of the rows carry a size: once, few, many, or a class if the clone is expanded.

many | TRBJ2-2 | - | TRBV12-3/TRBV12-4 | TGTGCCAGCCGATTCGGGGAGCACACCGGGGAGCTGTTTTTT | CASRFGEHTGELFF
many | TRBJ2-1 | TRBD1 | TRBV6-1 | TGTGCCAGTGGGATAACCGGGACAGGGTTCAATGAGCAGTTCTTC | CASGITGTGFNEQFF
- | TRBJ2-1 | - | TRBV5-1 | TGCGCCAGCAGCTTGGCCTCCGGGGTAGGTGAGCAGTTCTTC | CASSLASGVGEQFF
- | TRBJ1-1 | TRBD1 | TRBV2 | TGTGCCAGCAGAGGGGAGACAGGGGGGATGAACACTGAAGCTTTCTTT | CASRGETGGMNTEAFF
few | TRBJ2-2 | TRBD2 | TRBV6-2/TRBV6-3 | TGTGCCAGCAGTTACTCGAGATCTGGGACTAGCGGCACGAACACCGGGGAGCTGTTTTTT | CASSYSRSGTSGTNTGELFF
many | TRBJ1-5 | TRBD1 | TRBV27 | TGTGCCAGCAGTCCCTGGACAGGGGATAGCAATCAGCCCCAGCATTTT | CASSPWTGDSNQPQHF
few | TRBJ2-7 | TRBD2 | TRBV20-1 | TGCAGTGCCCTCCCAGCGGGAGGGCGGGTCTCTCCCGACTCCTACGAGCAGTACTTC | CSALPAGGRVSPDSYEQYF
few | TRBJ2-1 | TRBD1 | TRBV20-1 | TGCAGTGCTAGAGACTGGACAGGGGGGAATGAGCAGTTCTTC | CSARDWTGGNEQFF
many | TRBJ2-1 | - | TRBV20-1 | TGCAGTGCTAGATTCCCTTCCCGGGGCGCCTACAATGAGCAGTTCTTC | CSARFPSRGAYNEQFF
many | TRBJ1-2 | TRBD1 | TRBV10-3 | TGTGCCATCAGTGAAATACAGGGGTATGGCTACACCTTC | CAISEIQGYGYTF
- | TRBJ2-3 | - | TRBV15 | TGTGCCACCACCTCAAAGGGGAGCACAGATACGCAGTATTTT | CATTSKGSTDTQYF
many | TRBJ1-2 | - | TRBV25-1 | TGTGCCAGCAGAACAGGGACCTATGGCTACACCTTC | CASRTGTYGYTF
few | TRBJ1-2 | - | TRBV12-3/TRBV12-4 | TGTGCCAGCAGCCCCACCGGGACCTATGGCTACACCTTC | CASSPTGTYGYTF
few | TRBJ2-7 | - | TRBV7-2 | TGTGCCAGCAGCCCAACGATGGCGGGAAACTACGAGCAGTACTTC | CASSPTMAGNYEQYF
- | TRBJ2-3 | - | TRBV11-2 | TGTGCCAGCAGCTTGGACAGAGCTAGCACAGATACGCAGTATTTT | CASSLDRASTDTQYF
- | TRBJ2-5 | TRBD2 | TRBV3-1 | TGTGCCAGCAGCCAAGGACTAGCGGAGAGGGGGGCCCAGTACTTC | CASSQGLAERGAQYF
many | TRBJ2-1 | TRBD2 | TRBV5-1 | TGCGCCAGCAGCTTAGAGGGAGGGAACTACAATGAGCAGTTCTTC | CASSLEGGNYNEQFF
- | TRBJ2-1 | - | TRBV27 | TGTGCCAGCAGTTTATGGGATCAGGCTTCGGGCAATGAGCAGTTCTTC | CASSLWDQASGNEQFF